This is a list of T cell receptor beta chains from one sample in a study of T cell repertoires in cytomegalovirus infection. Each CDR3 protein gets one entry after TCRdb re-called the reads with MiXCR. The repertoire has around 530,000 distinct CDR3 sequences, 26% of them found once; the top ten carry approximately 13%. The sample was PBMCs. These TCRs come from a human donor in good health (CMV status not recorded). Some clones in this sample may be carry-over from other donors' samples. The CDR3 runs from the conserved cysteine through the conserved F or W. A D gene is named only where the DNA matches it firmly. Clone size is stated in some rows and not others, as once, few, many or a class when expanded.

d_call: TRBD2; v_call: TRBV5-4; clone_size: .; j_call: TRBJ2-1; cdr3_nt: TGTGCCAGCAGCCCGCCCCAAGGGCTAGCGGGAGACAACAATGAGCAGTTCTTC; cdr3_aa: CASSPPQGLAGDNNEQFF
d_call: .; v_call: TRBV30; clone_size: once; j_call: TRBJ1-2; cdr3_nt: TGTGCCTGGAGTCAGGGAGGTGGCTACACCTTC; cdr3_aa: CAWSQGGGYTF
d_call: .; v_call: TRBV20-1; clone_size: .; j_call: TRBJ2-1; cdr3_nt: TGCAGTGGGCGGGAATACAATGAGCAGTTCTTC; cdr3_aa: CSGREYNEQFF
d_call: .; v_call: TRBV15; clone_size: .; j_call: TRBJ2-3; cdr3_nt: TGTGCCACCAGCAGAGCCGACTCAGCGGGAGATACGCAGTATTTT; cdr3_aa: CATSRADSAGDTQYF
d_call: .; v_call: TRBV4-1; clone_size: few; j_call: TRBJ2-5; cdr3_nt: TGCGCCAGCAGCCACCCCGGGGGACACAGAGAGGAGACCCAGTACTTC; cdr3_aa: CASSHPGGHREETQYF
d_call: .; v_call: TRBV7-2; clone_size: .; j_call: TRBJ2-1; cdr3_nt: TGTGCCAGCAGCCCTCGGAGACTAGTTGTAGGTGAGCAGTTCTTC; cdr3_aa: CASSPRRLVVGEQFF
d_call: .; v_call: TRBV15; clone_size: .; j_call: TRBJ1-5; cdr3_nt: TGTGCCACCAGCAGAGAACGGGCCCGCTATCAGCCCCAGCATTTT; cdr3_aa: CATSRERARYQPQHF
d_call: .; v_call: TRBV11-3; clone_size: few; j_call: TRBJ2-3; cdr3_nt: TGTGCCAGCAGTCGTGATTGGGGAGGAGATACGCAGTATTTT; cdr3_aa: CASSRDWGGDTQYF
d_call: .; v_call: TRBV28; clone_size: .; j_call: TRBJ2-7; cdr3_nt: TGTGCCAGCAGTTTAGCCGGGGCTTGGCCCTCCTACGAGCAGTACTTC; cdr3_aa: CASSLAGAWPSYEQYF
d_call: .; v_call: TRBV20-1; clone_size: few; j_call: TRBJ1-1; cdr3_nt: TGCAGTGCGAGATACAGGGACAACACTGAAGCTTTCTTT; cdr3_aa: CSARYRDNTEAFF
d_call: .; v_call: TRBV19; clone_size: .; j_call: TRBJ2-1; cdr3_nt: TGTGCCAGTAGTATAGTTAGCGGACCGTACAATGAGCAGTTCTTC; cdr3_aa: CASSIVSGPYNEQFF
d_call: TRBD1; v_call: TRBV7-2; clone_size: many; j_call: TRBJ2-3; cdr3_nt: TGTGCCAGCAGCACACAACAGGGGGCAAGGCCGCAGTATTTT; cdr3_aa: CASSTQQGARPQYF
d_call: .; v_call: TRBV7-2; clone_size: many; j_call: TRBJ2-5; cdr3_nt: TGTGCCAGCAGCTTAAGGAGGACGGAAGAAGAGACCCAGTACTTC; cdr3_aa: CASSLRRTEEETQYF
d_call: TRBD1; v_call: TRBV19; clone_size: .; j_call: TRBJ1-1; cdr3_nt: TGTGCCAGTAGGGCGACAGGGTGGGCTGAAGCTTTCTTT; cdr3_aa: CASRATGWAEAFF
d_call: TRBD2; v_call: TRBV12-3/TRBV12-4; clone_size: .; j_call: TRBJ2-2; cdr3_nt: TGTGCCAGCAGAGCGGGAGTTGACGGGGAGCTGTTTTTT; cdr3_aa: CASRAGVDGELFF
d_call: .; v_call: TRBV5-8; clone_size: few; j_call: TRBJ1-2; cdr3_nt: TGTGCCAGCAGAACACTGCGCCGGGACACAACTAACTATGGCTACACCTTC; cdr3_aa: CASRTLRRDTTNYGYTF
d_call: TRBD2; v_call: TRBV4-3; clone_size: .; j_call: TRBJ2-5; cdr3_nt: TGCGCCAGCAGCCAAGGAAGGTCTAGCGGGAGCGGAGGTTGGGAGACCCAGTACTTC; cdr3_aa: CASSQGRSSGSGGWETQYF
d_call: TRBD1; v_call: TRBV20-1; clone_size: .; j_call: TRBJ2-7; cdr3_nt: TGCAGTGCTAGAGCTGACAGGGGGCTTCCCTACGAGCAGTACTTC; cdr3_aa: CSARADRGLPYEQYF
d_call: .; v_call: TRBV5-1; clone_size: .; j_call: TRBJ2-3; cdr3_nt: TGCGCCAGCAAGGCACGCCTAGATTCAGATACGCAGTATTTT; cdr3_aa: CASKARLDSDTQYF
d_call: .; v_call: TRBV28; clone_size: .; j_call: TRBJ1-5; cdr3_nt: TGTGCCAGCAGAAATGATCAGGGCGATCAGCCCCAGCATTTT; cdr3_aa: CASRNDQGDQPQHF
d_call: TRBD2; v_call: TRBV29-1; clone_size: few; j_call: TRBJ2-3; cdr3_nt: TGCAGCGTTGAGCGGGAGGTAGGAGATACGCAGTATTTT; cdr3_aa: CSVEREVGDTQYF
d_call: .; v_call: TRBV7-9; clone_size: few; j_call: TRBJ2-3; cdr3_nt: TGTGCCAGCAGCACAATAGCGGAATACACAGATACGCAGTATTTT; cdr3_aa: CASSTIAEYTDTQYF
d_call: .; v_call: TRBV19; clone_size: .; j_call: TRBJ2-6; cdr3_nt: TGTGCCAGTAGTAAGGCCTCTGGGGGATCCGGGGCCAACGTCCTGACTTTC; cdr3_aa: CASSKASGGSGANVLTF
d_call: .; v_call: TRBV12-3/TRBV12-4; clone_size: few; j_call: TRBJ1-6; cdr3_nt: TGTGCCAGCAGTTTAAATCAGGGAAATTCACCCCTCCACTTT; cdr3_aa: CASSLNQGNSPLHF
d_call: .; v_call: TRBV7-8; clone_size: many; j_call: TRBJ1-3; cdr3_nt: TGTGCCAGCAGCTTAGCAGGGGACTCTGGAAACACCATATATTTT; cdr3_aa: CASSLAGDSGNTIYF
d_call: .; v_call: TRBV24-1; clone_size: few; j_call: TRBJ1-4; cdr3_nt: TGTGCCACCAGTGACCGTGGGACCGCGCTGGGGGAAAAACTGTTTTTT; cdr3_aa: CATSDRGTALGEKLFF
d_call: .; v_call: TRBV28; clone_size: .; j_call: TRBJ2-5; cdr3_nt: TGTGCCAGCAGTCCGACAGCGTTCCAAGAGACCCAGTACTTC; cdr3_aa: CASSPTAFQETQYF
d_call: TRBD1; v_call: TRBV5-1; clone_size: .; j_call: TRBJ1-3; cdr3_nt: TGCGCCAGCAGCTCTTCCGGGACAGAGAGAAACACCATATATTTT; cdr3_aa: CASSSSGTERNTIYF
d_call: .; v_call: TRBV6-5; clone_size: few; j_call: TRBJ2-1; cdr3_nt: TGTGCCAGCAGTTACTCGAATCGGGGAGATGAGCAGTTCTTC; cdr3_aa: CASSYSNRGDEQFF
d_call: .; v_call: TRBV27; clone_size: few; j_call: TRBJ1-2; cdr3_nt: TGTGCCAGCAGTTTGGGTCCTTACTATGGCTACACCTTC; cdr3_aa: CASSLGPYYGYTF
d_call: TRBD2; v_call: TRBV28; clone_size: many; j_call: TRBJ2-1; cdr3_nt: TGTGCCAGCAGTTTATTTCAACTAGCGGGTACTAGGCCCTACAATGAGCAGTTCTTC; cdr3_aa: CASSLFQLAGTRPYNEQFF
d_call: .; v_call: TRBV27; clone_size: .; j_call: TRBJ2-7; cdr3_nt: TGTGCCAGCAGTTTCGAAAGGGGGTCCTACGAGCAGTACTTC; cdr3_aa: CASSFERGSYEQYF
d_call: .; v_call: TRBV11-2; clone_size: few; j_call: TRBJ1-2; cdr3_nt: TGTGCCAGCAGCTTGACCTTAAGGGGCGATAGCTATGGCTACACCTTC; cdr3_aa: CASSLTLRGDSYGYTF
d_call: TRBD1; v_call: TRBV20-1; clone_size: .; j_call: TRBJ2-1; cdr3_nt: TGCAGTGCCCCGGAGGACAGGGAGGATTATGGGACTGACAATGAGCAGTTCTTC; cdr3_aa: CSAPEDREDYGTDNEQFF
d_call: .; v_call: TRBV7-9; clone_size: few; j_call: TRBJ1-3; cdr3_nt: TGTGCCAGCAGCGCGGGCGGCCCTTTTGACTCATATTTT; cdr3_aa: CASSAGGPFDSYF
d_call: TRBD1; v_call: TRBV19; clone_size: .; j_call: TRBJ1-5; cdr3_nt: TGTGCCAGTAGTGAAGGACAGGGGCGCAATCAGCCCCAGCATTTT; cdr3_aa: CASSEGQGRNQPQHF
d_call: TRBD1; v_call: TRBV9; clone_size: .; j_call: TRBJ2-1; cdr3_nt: TGTGCCAGCAGCGTAGAGGGGCAGGGGGTCAATGAGCAGTTCTTC; cdr3_aa: CASSVEGQGVNEQFF
d_call: .; v_call: TRBV6-6; clone_size: .; j_call: TRBJ2-2; cdr3_nt: TGTGCCAGCAGTGGCACCACCTCAACCGGGGAGCTGTTTTTT; cdr3_aa: CASSGTTSTGELFF
d_call: TRBD1; v_call: TRBV7-8; clone_size: few; j_call: TRBJ1-2; cdr3_nt: TGTGCCAGCAGCAAACACAGGGGGCGCTTAATCTATGGCTACACCTTC; cdr3_aa: CASSKHRGRLIYGYTF
d_call: TRBD2; v_call: TRBV7-2; clone_size: many; j_call: TRBJ2-3; cdr3_nt: TGTGCCAGCAGCCCCAAAGGACTAGCGGGTCCTAGCACAGATACGCAGTATTTT; cdr3_aa: CASSPKGLAGPSTDTQYF
d_call: .; v_call: TRBV7-8; clone_size: many; j_call: TRBJ2-7; cdr3_nt: TGTGCCAGCAGCTTAGGACGGATCGGCACCTACGAGCAGTACTTC; cdr3_aa: CASSLGRIGTYEQYF
d_call: .; v_call: TRBV7-8; clone_size: many; j_call: TRBJ2-2; cdr3_nt: TGTGCCAGCAGCCTGGAGGGCCTAGTTAACACCGGGGAGCTGTTTTTT; cdr3_aa: CASSLEGLVNTGELFF
d_call: TRBD1; v_call: TRBV20-1; clone_size: few; j_call: TRBJ1-4; cdr3_nt: TGCAGTGCCTCTTCCGGGACAGGGAGGAACAATGAAAAACTGTTTTTT; cdr3_aa: CSASSGTGRNNEKLFF
d_call: .; v_call: TRBV11-2; clone_size: few; j_call: TRBJ2-2; cdr3_nt: TGTGCCAGCAGCTTATCCCACCTGGGCACCGGGGAGCTGTTTTTT; cdr3_aa: CASSLSHLGTGELFF
d_call: .; v_call: TRBV9; clone_size: few; j_call: TRBJ2-5; cdr3_nt: TGTGCCAGCAGCGTAGGTATCGGCGGGGAGACCCAGTACTTC; cdr3_aa: CASSVGIGGETQYF
d_call: .; v_call: TRBV5-5; clone_size: few; j_call: TRBJ1-1; cdr3_nt: TGTGCCAGCAGCTTGAGGTTGATAGAGGGGAACACTGAAGCTTTCTTT; cdr3_aa: CASSLRLIEGNTEAFF
d_call: TRBD1; v_call: TRBV29-1; clone_size: .; j_call: TRBJ2-5; cdr3_nt: TGCAGCGAAACCGGGACAGGGGAAGAGACCCAGTACTTC; cdr3_aa: CSETGTGEETQYF
d_call: .; v_call: TRBV20-1; clone_size: .; j_call: TRBJ1-4; cdr3_nt: TGCAGTGCCGGGGGAGTGGGGGGACGGAATAATGAAAAACTGTTTTTT; cdr3_aa: CSAGGVGGRNNEKLFF
d_call: .; v_call: TRBV4-1; clone_size: few; j_call: TRBJ2-5; cdr3_nt: TGCGCCAGCAGCCAAGCCCGGACAGAGACCCAGTACTTC; cdr3_aa: CASSQARTETQYF
d_call: TRBD1; v_call: TRBV5-1; clone_size: .; j_call: TRBJ1-1; cdr3_nt: TGCGCCAGCAGCGTTGGGATCGGACAGGGGGCGCATCTCACTGAAGCTTTCTTT; cdr3_aa: CASSVGIGQGAHLTEAFF
d_call: .; v_call: TRBV15; clone_size: .; j_call: TRBJ2-1; cdr3_nt: TGTGCCACCAGCAGGGGTTCCGACGGATACAATGAGCAGTTCTTC; cdr3_aa: CATSRGSDGYNEQFF
d_call: TRBD1; v_call: TRBV29-1; clone_size: .; j_call: TRBJ1-5; cdr3_nt: TGCAGCGTTGAACAGGGGGTCAATCAGCCCCAGCATTTT; cdr3_aa: CSVEQGVNQPQHF
d_call: .; v_call: TRBV14; clone_size: .; j_call: TRBJ2-7; cdr3_nt: TGTGCCAGCAGTCCCCAAGGGGTTCAGTACTTC; cdr3_aa: CASSPQGVQYF
d_call: .; v_call: TRBV27; clone_size: .; j_call: TRBJ1-2; cdr3_nt: TGTGCCAGCAGTTTCGGGGGGCAATATGGCTACACCTTC; cdr3_aa: CASSFGGQYGYTF